This is a list of T cell receptor beta chains from one sample in a study of blood T cell repertoires in COVID-19. Data came from immunoSEQ multiplex PCR; TCRdb stores just in-frame clones and leaves some out. The repertoire has 150,000 or so clones, about 85% of them found once; the top ten carry around 5%. The sequenced sample was peripheral blood. The receptor set was obtained from a woman aged 45-65 years with COVID-19, enrolled during active disease. CDR3s include the opening cysteine and the closing phenylalanine or tryptophan. A D gene is named only where the DNA matches it firmly. Clone size appears in some rows only: once, few, many, or a class for an expanded clone.

abundance: -; d_gene: -; v_gene: TRBV25-1; j_gene: TRBJ1-1; CDR3aa: CASSETIIQANTEAFF; CDR3nt: TGTGCCAGCAGTGAAACGATAATACAGGCGAACACTGAAGCTTTCTTT
abundance: -; d_gene: TRBD1; v_gene: TRBV7-2; j_gene: TRBJ2-7; CDR3aa: CASSKTGLNEQYF; CDR3nt: TGTGCCAGCAGCAAGACAGGGTTGAACGAGCAGTACTTC
abundance: -; d_gene: -; v_gene: TRBV25-1; j_gene: TRBJ2-1; CDR3aa: CASSGRGLHEQFF; CDR3nt: TGTGCCAGCAGCGGAAGGGGCCTGCATGAGCAGTTCTTC
abundance: once; d_gene: -; v_gene: TRBV5-8; j_gene: TRBJ1-1; CDR3aa: CASSWPRAGTEAFF; CDR3nt: TGTGCCAGCAGCTGGCCTCGGGCGGGGACTGAAGCTTTCTTT
abundance: once; d_gene: TRBD2; v_gene: TRBV2; j_gene: TRBJ2-1; CDR3aa: CASSPGGKNEQFF; CDR3nt: TGTGCCAGCAGTCCCGGGGGGAAAAATGAGCAGTTCTTC
abundance: -; d_gene: -; v_gene: TRBV19; j_gene: TRBJ1-5; CDR3aa: CASSITGQPQHF; CDR3nt: TGTGCCAGTAGTATCACAGGTCAGCCCCAGCATTTT
abundance: -; d_gene: -; v_gene: TRBV3-1/TRBV3-2; j_gene: TRBJ2-7; CDR3aa: CASSLLGGRREEQYF; CDR3nt: TGTGCCAGCAGCCTTTTAGGGGGCAGGAGGGAAGAGCAGTACTTC
abundance: -; d_gene: -; v_gene: TRBV12-3/TRBV12-4; j_gene: TRBJ2-7; CDR3aa: CASSFGHEQYF; CDR3nt: TGTGCCAGCAGTTTTGGGCACGAGCAGTACTTC
abundance: -; d_gene: -; v_gene: TRBV14; j_gene: TRBJ2-2; CDR3aa: CASSDAARNTGELFF; CDR3nt: TGTGCCAGCAGTGACGCGGCCCGCAACACCGGGGAGCTGTTTTTT
abundance: few; d_gene: TRBD1; v_gene: TRBV6-5; j_gene: TRBJ2-2; CDR3aa: CASTTTGAGGELFF; CDR3nt: TGTGCCAGCACTACGACAGGGGCCGGCGGGGAGCTGTTTTTT
abundance: -; d_gene: TRBD2; v_gene: TRBV11-3; j_gene: TRBJ2-3; CDR3aa: CASSLLAGGLRGDTQYF; CDR3nt: TGTGCCAGCAGCTTACTAGCGGGGGGGCTGAGGGGAGATACGCAGTATTTT
abundance: -; d_gene: TRBD2; v_gene: TRBV19; j_gene: TRBJ2-5; CDR3aa: CASTRTSADSETQYF; CDR3nt: TGTGCCAGTACCCGGACTAGCGCGGATTCGGAGACCCAGTACTTC
abundance: once; d_gene: -; v_gene: TRBV5-1; j_gene: TRBJ1-3; CDR3aa: CASSLEVGSRGNTIYF; CDR3nt: TGCGCCAGCAGCTTGGAAGTTGGTTCGAGGGGAAACACCATATATTTT
abundance: -; d_gene: -; v_gene: TRBV3-1/TRBV3-2; j_gene: TRBJ1-2; CDR3aa: CASSPRTERYGYTF; CDR3nt: TGTGCCAGCAGCCCTCGGACAGAAAGATATGGCTACACCTTC
abundance: -; d_gene: -; v_gene: TRBV21-1; j_gene: TRBJ2-3; CDR3aa: CASSKGLSTDTQYF; CDR3nt: TGTGCCAGCAGCAAAGGACTTAGCACAGATACGCAGTATTTT
abundance: -; d_gene: -; v_gene: TRBV2; j_gene: TRBJ2-5; CDR3aa: CASSERQGSVETQYF; CDR3nt: TGTGCCAGCAGTGAACGTCAGGGGAGCGTGGAGACCCAGTACTTC
abundance: -; d_gene: TRBD2; v_gene: TRBV19; j_gene: TRBJ2-5; CDR3aa: CASRPGLAGGQETQYF; CDR3nt: TGTGCCAGTAGACCTGGACTAGCGGGGGGACAAGAGACCCAGTACTTC
abundance: -; d_gene: -; v_gene: TRBV7-2; j_gene: TRBJ1-5; CDR3aa: CASSLAPGAQHF; CDR3nt: TGTGCCAGCAGCTTAGCTCCGGGGGCCCAGCATTTT
abundance: -; d_gene: TRBD1; v_gene: TRBV19; j_gene: TRBJ1-5; CDR3aa: CASSITPGGGNQPQHF; CDR3nt: TGTGCCAGTAGTATAACCCCAGGGGGCGGCAATCAGCCCCAGCATTTT
abundance: -; d_gene: -; v_gene: TRBV6-5; j_gene: TRBJ1-2; CDR3aa: CASSYSGAGVEYGYTF; CDR3nt: TGTGCCAGCAGTTACTCGGGGGCAGGGGTCGAGTATGGCTACACCTTC
abundance: -; d_gene: TRBD2; v_gene: TRBV5-4; j_gene: TRBJ2-2; CDR3aa: CASSLWGLAGGPTGELFF; CDR3nt: TGTGCCAGCAGCTTGTGGGGACTAGCGGGGGGGCCCACCGGGGAGCTGTTTTTT
abundance: -; d_gene: -; v_gene: TRBV11-2; j_gene: TRBJ1-1; CDR3aa: CASSLLPGSSTEAFF; CDR3nt: TGTGCCAGCAGCTTACTCCCAGGATCCAGCACTGAAGCTTTCTTT
abundance: -; d_gene: TRBD1; v_gene: TRBV30; j_gene: TRBJ1-2; CDR3aa: CAWNPRLGQGIYGYTF; CDR3nt: TGTGCCTGGAACCCGAGACTCGGACAGGGGATCTATGGCTACACCTTC
abundance: -; d_gene: -; v_gene: TRBV25-1; j_gene: TRBJ1-3; CDR3aa: CASSGGPGRETGGTIYF; CDR3nt: TGTGCCAGCAGTGGCGGGCCGGGACGGGAGACGGGCGGCACCATATATTTT
abundance: -; d_gene: -; v_gene: TRBV6-5; j_gene: TRBJ2-5; CDR3aa: CASSPAREETQYF; CDR3nt: TGTGCCAGCAGCCCGGCCAGGGAAGAGACCCAGTACTTC
abundance: -; d_gene: -; v_gene: TRBV7-2; j_gene: TRBJ1-5; CDR3aa: CASSLDGAPSSNQPQHF; CDR3nt: TGTGCCAGCAGCTTAGATGGGGCACCATCTAGCAATCAGCCCCAGCATTTT
abundance: -; d_gene: -; v_gene: TRBV6-5; j_gene: TRBJ2-5; CDR3aa: CASSDSGLETQYF; CDR3nt: TGTGCCAGCAGTGACTCGGGGCTTGAGACCCAGTACTTC
abundance: once; d_gene: TRBD1; v_gene: TRBV7-9; j_gene: TRBJ1-1; CDR3aa: CASSLDPGQGPTEAFF; CDR3nt: TGTGCCAGCAGCTTAGATCCGGGACAGGGGCCCACTGAAGCTTTCTTT
abundance: -; d_gene: -; v_gene: TRBV6-1; j_gene: TRBJ1-2; CDR3aa: CASSEELRGRPGGYTF; CDR3nt: TGTGCCAGCAGTGAAGAACTTAGGGGCCGCCCAGGGGGCTACACCTTC
abundance: -; d_gene: TRBD1; v_gene: TRBV7-9; j_gene: TRBJ2-7; CDR3aa: CASSLRTGGVPEQYF; CDR3nt: TGTGCCAGCAGCCTCAGGACAGGGGGCGTGCCCGAGCAGTACTTC
abundance: -; d_gene: -; v_gene: TRBV2; j_gene: TRBJ1-5; CDR3aa: CASMRTANQPQHF; CDR3nt: TGTGCCAGCATGCGTACAGCTAATCAGCCCCAGCATTTT
abundance: -; d_gene: -; v_gene: TRBV5-1; j_gene: TRBJ1-1; CDR3aa: CASSLGGGQAFF; CDR3nt: TGCGCCAGCAGCTTGGGTGGGGGCCAAGCTTTCTTT
abundance: -; d_gene: TRBD1; v_gene: TRBV9; j_gene: TRBJ2-7; CDR3aa: CASSAREGQGVYEQYF; CDR3nt: TGTGCCAGCAGCGCCCGGGAGGGACAGGGGGTATACGAGCAGTACTTC
abundance: once; d_gene: -; v_gene: TRBV3-1/TRBV3-2; j_gene: TRBJ2-7; CDR3aa: CASQRGSYEQYF; CDR3nt: TGTGCCAGCCAGAGGGGGTCCTACGAGCAGTACTTC
abundance: few; d_gene: TRBD1; v_gene: TRBV6-5; j_gene: TRBJ2-2; CDR3aa: CASKPGQLNTGELFF; CDR3nt: TGTGCCAGCAAACCGGGACAGCTAAACACCGGGGAGCTGTTTTTT
abundance: -; d_gene: -; v_gene: TRBV6-2/TRBV6-3; j_gene: TRBJ2-5; CDR3aa: CASSYPFGRTQYF; CDR3nt: TGTGCCAGCAGTTACCCCTTCGGTAGGACCCAGTACTTC
abundance: -; d_gene: -; v_gene: TRBV18; j_gene: TRBJ1-1; CDR3aa: CASSPLVGREGEAFF; CDR3nt: TGTGCCAGCTCACCACTAGTCGGGAGAGAGGGAGAAGCTTTCTTT